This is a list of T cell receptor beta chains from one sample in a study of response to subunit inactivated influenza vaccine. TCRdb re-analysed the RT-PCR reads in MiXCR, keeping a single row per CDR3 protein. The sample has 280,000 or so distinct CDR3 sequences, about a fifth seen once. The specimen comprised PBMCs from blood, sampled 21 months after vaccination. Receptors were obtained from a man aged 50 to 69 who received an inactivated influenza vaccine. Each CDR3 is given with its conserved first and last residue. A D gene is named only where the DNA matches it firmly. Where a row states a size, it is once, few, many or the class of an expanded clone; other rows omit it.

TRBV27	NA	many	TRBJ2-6	TGTGCCAGCAGCGTGACAGGAATTATAGGGGCCAACGTCCTGACTTTC	CASSVTGIIGANVLTF
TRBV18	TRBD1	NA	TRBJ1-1	TGTGCCAGCTCACCACTTACAGGGGGTTACACTGAAGCTTTCTTT	CASSPLTGGYTEAFF
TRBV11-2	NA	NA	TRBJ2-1	TGTGCCAGCAGCTTAGAATTGGTGGGCAATGAGCAGTTCTTC	CASSLELVGNEQFF
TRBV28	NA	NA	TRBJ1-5	TGTGCCAGCTTGGGACCCTCGTTAAATCAGCCCCAGCATTTT	CASLGPSLNQPQHF
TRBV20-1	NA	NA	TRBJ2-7	TGCAGTGCTACTAAGGGGGAGTTCGTCGAGCAGTACTTC	CSATKGEFVEQYF
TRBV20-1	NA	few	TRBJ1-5	TGCAGTGCTAGAGATGGATCATCGAGCAATCAGCCCCAGCATTTT	CSARDGSSSNQPQHF
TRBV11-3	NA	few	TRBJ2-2	TGTGCCAGCAGCTTAGGATTTGGGAGTAACACCGGGGAGCTGTTTTTT	CASSLGFGSNTGELFF
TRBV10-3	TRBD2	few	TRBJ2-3	TGTGCCATCAGCGGGACTAGCGAAGATACGCAGTATTTT	CAISGTSEDTQYF
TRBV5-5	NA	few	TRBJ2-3	TGTGCCAGCAGCTTGTGGGACTGGACAGATACGCAGTATTTT	CASSLWDWTDTQYF
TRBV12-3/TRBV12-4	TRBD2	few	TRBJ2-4	TGTGCCAGCAGTGTGACTAGCGGCTCCAAAAACATTCAGTACTTC	CASSVTSGSKNIQYF
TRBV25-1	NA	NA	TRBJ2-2	TGTGCCAGCATTCAGGGGAGGGAGCTGTTTTTT	CASIQGRELFF
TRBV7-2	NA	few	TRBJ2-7	TGTGCCAGCAGCTTAAGGGGCCAGGGGTCCGAGCAGTACTTC	CASSLRGQGSEQYF
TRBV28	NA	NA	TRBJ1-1	TGTGCCAGCAGTTCTCACATGGGGGCTGAAGCTTTCTTT	CASSSHMGAEAFF
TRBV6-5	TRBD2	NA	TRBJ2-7	TGTGCCAGCAGTTACTTAGCGGGAGGGGACGACGAGCAGTACTTC	CASSYLAGGDDEQYF
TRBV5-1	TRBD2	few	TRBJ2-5	TGCGCCAGCAGCTTGGGTCCGGGACTAGCCGGAGAGACCCAGTACTTC	CASSLGPGLAGETQYF
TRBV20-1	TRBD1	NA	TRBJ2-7	TGCAGTGCTAGCTCGGACAGGGGAAGGAATGGCGAGCAGTACTTC	CSASSDRGRNGEQYF
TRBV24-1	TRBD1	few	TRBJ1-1	TGTGCCACCAAAGATTGGACAGGGGCAATATGGGTGAACACTGAAGCTTTCTTT	CATKDWTGAIWVNTEAFF
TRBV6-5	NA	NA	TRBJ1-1	TGTGCCAGCAGTTACTCGGTTCAAATGAACACTGAAGCTTTCTTT	CASSYSVQMNTEAFF
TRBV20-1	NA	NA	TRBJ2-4	TGCAGTGCTAAGACCGTAGCCAAAAACATTCAGTACTTC	CSAKTVAKNIQYF
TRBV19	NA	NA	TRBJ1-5	TGTGCCAGCGCCGGGACATCGAGCAATCAGCCCCAGCATTTT	CASAGTSSNQPQHF
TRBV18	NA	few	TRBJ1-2	TGTGCCAGGTCACCCACAGTAGGCCAAGGGAAGGATGGCTACACCTTC	CARSPTVGQGKDGYTF
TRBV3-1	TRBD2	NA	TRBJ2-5	TGTGCCAGCAGCGACAGGACTAGCGGGAATCAAGAGACCCAGTACTTC	CASSDRTSGNQETQYF
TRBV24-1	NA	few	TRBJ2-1	TGTGCCACCAGTGTCACGGACAGCCCCTACAATGAGCAGTTCTTC	CATSVTDSPYNEQFF
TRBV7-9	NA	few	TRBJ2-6	TGTGCCAGCAGCTTAGGGTCTGGGGCCAACGTCCTGACTTTC	CASSLGSGANVLTF
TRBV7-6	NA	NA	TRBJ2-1	TGTGCCAGCAGCAGAGGGGGTTACTACAATGAGCAGTTCTTC	CASSRGGYYNEQFF
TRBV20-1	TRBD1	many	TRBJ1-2	TGCAGTGCGCGTACAGGGGCCGACTATGGCTACACCTTC	CSARTGADYGYTF
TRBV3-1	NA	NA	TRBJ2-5	TGTGCCAGCAGCCAAGAAGCAATTGGGGAGACCCAGTACTTC	CASSQEAIGETQYF
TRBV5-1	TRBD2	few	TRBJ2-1	TGCGCCAGCAGCTTAGGCGGGGGGCCGAACAATGAGCAGTTCTTC	CASSLGGGPNNEQFF
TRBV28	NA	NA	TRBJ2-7	TGTGCCAGCAGTTCGCCGACTACCCGCTCCTACGAGCAGTACTTC	CASSSPTTRSYEQYF
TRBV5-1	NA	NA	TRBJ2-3	TGCGCCAGCAGCTGGACCGACAGCACAGATACGCAGTATTTT	CASSWTDSTDTQYF
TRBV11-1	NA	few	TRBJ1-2	TGTGCCAGCAGCTTATGGGGCCCCCCCGGGGGGCAGAACTATGGCTACACCTTC	CASSLWGPPGGQNYGYTF
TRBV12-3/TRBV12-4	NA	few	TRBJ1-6	TGTGCCAGCACCTGGGACGGAGATTCACCCCTCCACTTT	CASTWDGDSPLHF
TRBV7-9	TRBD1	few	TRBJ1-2	TGTGCCAGCAGCTTAGTGGACAGGGGGTCATCGGCTGGCCCCACCTTC	CASSLVDRGSSAGPTF
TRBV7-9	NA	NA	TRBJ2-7	TGTGCCAGCAGCCCCCGGACAGCACACTCCTACGAGCAGTACTTC	CASSPRTAHSYEQYF
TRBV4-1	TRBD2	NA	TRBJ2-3	TGCGCCAGCAGCCTTCCTTTAGCGGGGGGGCGACTGAGAACAGATACGCAGTATTTT	CASSLPLAGGRLRTDTQYF
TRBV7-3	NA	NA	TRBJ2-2	TGTGCCAGCAGCAAAGACGGGACTTATAACACCGGGGAGCTGTTTTTT	CASSKDGTYNTGELFF
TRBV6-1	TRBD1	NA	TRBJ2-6	TGTGCCAGCAGCTCCGGGACAGGGACGTCTGGGGCCAACGTCCTGACTTTC	CASSSGTGTSGANVLTF
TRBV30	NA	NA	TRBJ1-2	TGTGCCTGGAGTAGAACCAGGGATGGCTACACCTTC	CAWSRTRDGYTF
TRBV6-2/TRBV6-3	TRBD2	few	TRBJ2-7	TGTGCCAGCGGATGGGCGGGAGGTTCCTACGAGCAGTACTTC	CASGWAGGSYEQYF
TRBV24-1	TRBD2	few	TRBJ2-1	TGTGCCACCAGTGATTCTAGCGGGAGTTGGTACAATGAGCAGTTCTTC	CATSDSSGSWYNEQFF
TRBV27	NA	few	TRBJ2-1	TGTGCCAGCAGTTTATCGGGACGGGTATACAATGAGCAGTTCTTC	CASSLSGRVYNEQFF
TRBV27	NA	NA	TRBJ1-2	TGTGCCAGCAAACAGATCCTAGGAAGGGGTGGCTACACCTTC	CASKQILGRGGYTF
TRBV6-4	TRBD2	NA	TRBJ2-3	TGTGCCAGCAGGACCGGGACTAGTATTGGAAGGCAGTATTTT	CASRTGTSIGRQYF
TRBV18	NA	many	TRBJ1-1	TGTGCCAGCTCACCTCCACAGGGCCTGAACACTGAAGCTTTCTTT	CASSPPQGLNTEAFF
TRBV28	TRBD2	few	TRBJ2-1	TGTGCCAGCAGTTTCTGGGCGGGAGGCTACAATGAGCAGTTCTTC	CASSFWAGGYNEQFF
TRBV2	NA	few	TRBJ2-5	TGTGCCAGCAGTGGGACCAACAGGGTTTCGTCCGGGACCCAGTACTTC	CASSGTNRVSSGTQYF
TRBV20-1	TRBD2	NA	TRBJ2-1	TGCAGTGCTTCGGGGCGGGAGAGGAGAAGCTCCTACAATGAGCAGTTCTTC	CSASGRERRSSYNEQFF
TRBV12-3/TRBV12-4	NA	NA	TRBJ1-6	TGTGCCAGCAGCTCCCTGACGGGGAGCTCCGGAGCACGCCTCCACTTT	CASSSLTGSSGARLHF
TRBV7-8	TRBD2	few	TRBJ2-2	TGTGCCAGCAGCTTACGAGTGGGACTACCCACCGGGGAGCTGTTTTTT	CASSLRVGLPTGELFF
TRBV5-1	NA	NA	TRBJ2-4	TGCGCCAGCAGCTTGCAAGGGGCTGGCAAAAACATTCAGTACTTC	CASSLQGAGKNIQYF
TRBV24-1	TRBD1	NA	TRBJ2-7	TGTGCCACCAGTGATTCCGGGACAGCGGCTTACGAGCAGTACTTC	CATSDSGTAAYEQYF
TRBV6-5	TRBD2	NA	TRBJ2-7	TGTGCCAGCAGTTACTCGGGAGCGGGAGCGAGGGAGCAGTACTTC	CASSYSGAGAREQYF